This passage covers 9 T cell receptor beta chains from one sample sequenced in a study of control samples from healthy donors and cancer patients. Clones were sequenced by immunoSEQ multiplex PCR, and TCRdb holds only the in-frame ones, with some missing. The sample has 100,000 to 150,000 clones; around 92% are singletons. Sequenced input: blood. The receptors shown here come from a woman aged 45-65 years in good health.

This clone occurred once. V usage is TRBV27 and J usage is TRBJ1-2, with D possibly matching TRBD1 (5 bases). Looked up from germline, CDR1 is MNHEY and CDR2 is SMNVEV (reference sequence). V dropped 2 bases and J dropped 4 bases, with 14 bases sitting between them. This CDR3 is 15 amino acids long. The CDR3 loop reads CASSLGAGRSYGYTF. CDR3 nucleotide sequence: TGTGCCAGCAGTTTAGGGGCCGGAAGAAGCTATGGCTACACCTTC.

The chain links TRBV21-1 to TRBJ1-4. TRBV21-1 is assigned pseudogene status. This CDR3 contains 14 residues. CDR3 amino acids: CASSNGLEDEKLFF. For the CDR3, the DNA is TGTGCCAGCAGCAACGGGCTAGAAGATGAAAAACTGTTTTTT.

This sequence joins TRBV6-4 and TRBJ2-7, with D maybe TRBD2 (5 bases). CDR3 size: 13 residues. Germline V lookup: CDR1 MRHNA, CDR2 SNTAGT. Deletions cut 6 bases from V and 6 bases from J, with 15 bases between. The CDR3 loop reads CASSVKGGGEQYF. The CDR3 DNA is TGTGCCAGCAGCGTAAAGGGTGGAGGCGAGCAGTACTTC.

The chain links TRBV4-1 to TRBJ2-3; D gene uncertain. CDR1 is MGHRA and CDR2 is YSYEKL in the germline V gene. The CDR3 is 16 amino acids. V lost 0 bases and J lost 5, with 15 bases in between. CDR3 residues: CASSQEALERQDTQYF. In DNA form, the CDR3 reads TGCGCCAGCAGCCAAGAGGCCCTAGAGCGTCAAGATACGCAGTATTTT.

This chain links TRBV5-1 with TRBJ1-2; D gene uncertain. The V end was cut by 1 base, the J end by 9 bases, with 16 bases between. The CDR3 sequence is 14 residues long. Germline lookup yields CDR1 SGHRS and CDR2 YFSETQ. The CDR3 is CASSLFAQHDSYTF. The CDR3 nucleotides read TGCGCCAGCAGCTTGTTCGCCCAACACGATAGCTACACCTTC.

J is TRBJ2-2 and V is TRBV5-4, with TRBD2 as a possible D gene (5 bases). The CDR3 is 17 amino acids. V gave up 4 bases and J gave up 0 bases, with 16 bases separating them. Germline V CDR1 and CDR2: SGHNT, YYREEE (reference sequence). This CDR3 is CASSHRSTGTNTGELFF. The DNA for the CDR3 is TGTGCCAGCAGCCACCGCAGCACCGGGACGAACACCGGGGAGCTGTTTTTT.

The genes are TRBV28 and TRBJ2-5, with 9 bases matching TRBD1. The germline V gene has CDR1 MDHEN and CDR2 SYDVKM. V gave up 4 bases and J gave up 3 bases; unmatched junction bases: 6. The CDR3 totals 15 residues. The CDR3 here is CASSSGGQGKETQYF. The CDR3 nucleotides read TGTGCCAGCAGTTCGGGGGGACAGGGCAAAGAGACCCAGTACTTC.

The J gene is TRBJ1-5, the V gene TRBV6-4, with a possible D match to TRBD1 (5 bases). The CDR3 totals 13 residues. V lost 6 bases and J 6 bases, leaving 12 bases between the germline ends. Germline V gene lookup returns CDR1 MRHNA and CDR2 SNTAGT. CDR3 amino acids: CASSAGLGQPQHF. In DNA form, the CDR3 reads TGTGCCAGCAGCGCAGGGCTGGGTCAGCCCCAGCATTTT.

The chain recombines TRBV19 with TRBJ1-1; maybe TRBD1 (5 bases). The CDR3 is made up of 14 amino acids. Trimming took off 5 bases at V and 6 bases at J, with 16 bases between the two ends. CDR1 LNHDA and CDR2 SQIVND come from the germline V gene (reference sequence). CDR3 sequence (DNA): TGTGCCAGTAGTCCACAACCAGGGTTCGCTGAAGCTTTCTTT. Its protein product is CASSPQPGFAEAFF.